These 2 T cell receptor beta chains were sequenced from one sample in a study of shared clonotypes between healthy human individuals (dated by TCRdb to 2019 to 2021). The library came from the immunoSEQ multiplex PCR assay. What TCRdb holds here is the immuneACCESS table cut down to in-frame rearrangements. Part of the clones is not present; checked against another copy, under half of the missing clones reflect an unresolved V gene, and the others are unexplained. The sample includes 2 million or so clones, with 95% observed a single time. The ten largest clonotypes hold 0.13% of the sample. Sequencing used naive CD4+ T cells sorted from blood. This specimen's cell subset or site label, interpreted: CD45RA+ positively selected. These receptors all stem from a man aged 18 to 29 in good health.

The rearrangement links TRBV6-1 to TRBJ1-5; 12 bases line up with TRBD1. Germline CDR1 is MNHNS and CDR2 is SASEGT. CDR3 length: 17 residues. After removal of 4 bases from V and 7 bases from J, the junction contained 11 bases not matched to a gene. The CDR3 nucleotides read TGTGCCAGCAGTGCGGGACAGGGGGCTGCGGGGGGCCAGCCCCAGCATTTT. Protein: CASSAGQGAAGGQPQHF.

The gene calls are TRBV7-9 and TRBJ1-5, with a weak D call TRBD1 (5 bases). V was pared by 2 bases and J by 1 base, with 9 bases between. CDR1 SEHNR and CDR2 FQNEAQ come from the germline V gene (reference sequence). The CDR3 is made up of 15 amino acids. CDR3: CASSLIGESNQPQHF. The CDR3 coding sequence is TGTGCCAGCAGCTTAATAGGGGAGAGCAATCAGCCCCAGCATTTT.